The sequence of this T cell receptor (beta chain) was determined in a study of radiation and T cells in renal cell carcinoma. For the study at large: Nephrectomy followed 15 Gy stereotactic body radiation by 4 weeks. General study findings and limits: From baseline, blood top tumor clonotypes peaked at 2 weeks post-radiation.

Data came from immunoSEQ multiplex PCR; TCRdb stores just in-frame clones and leaves some out. The sample lists some 120,000 clones, about 81% occurring once. A note on this clone: Its antigen is undetermined.

Time point specified: blood 2 weeks post-SBRT. Treatment meaning: 15 Gy SBRT to primary tumor, nephrectomy 4 weeks later. Blood was sampled at baseline, 2 weeks and 4 weeks after SBRT. This renal cell carcinoma was of the clear cell type. Trimming removed 0 bases from V and 6 bases from J, with 6 bases in between. The length of the CDR3 is 13 residues. CDR1 and CDR2 from the germline V gene are MNHNS and SASEGT. The clonotype comes from a woman in her fifties or sixties with renal cell carcinoma. The rearrangement links TRBV6-1 to TRBJ1-5; D ambiguous. The source material was blood, sampled from a patient whose treatment included radiotherapy and nephrectomy. CDR3 residues: CASSEAWIQPQHF. For the CDR3, the DNA is TGTGCCAGCAGTGAAGCCTGGATTCAGCCCCAGCATTTT.